This T cell receptor (beta chain) was identified in a study of blood T cells in healthy people across ages. The wider study: Per two T cells, about one barcoded beta molecule was captured through template switching.

Using a J-beta primer mix together with a sample-barcoded 5' primer, a second PCR was run for about 7 to 12 cycles. TCRdb reanalysed the 5' RACE reads using MiXCR and keeps one entry per CDR3 protein. This table holds 650,000 to 700,000 distinct CDR3 sequences, approximately 52% found once. This CDR3 contains 16 residues. Losses at the gene ends were 3 bases for V and 5 bases for J; bases not matched to a gene: 5. This clonotype was recorded at least ten times. No antigen is known for it. Study findings and constraints: When one million T cells were used, diversity estimates were thought to be underestimates. More naive CD4+ cells and higher diversity marked long-lived donors relative to aged donors.

The sequencing input was blood. This TCR derives from a woman aged 80 or older in good health. The chain recombines TRBV12-3 or TRBV12-4 with TRBJ2-1; 12 bases agree with TRBD2. CDR3 region: CASSLRLAGGNNEQFF. CDR3 DNA sequence: TGTGCCAGCAGTTTGAGGCTAGCGGGAGGGAACAATGAGCAGTTCTTC.